The entry below describes one TCR beta chain. What it binds is not known. Here the CDR3 omits its conserved ending phenylalanine or tryptophan, so a read error is the likely source. Full-length variable regions came from constant-region reverse primers plus semi-nested Nested Universal Primer A PCR. MiXCR, run by TCRdb on the 5' RACE reads, gives a single entry per CDR3 protein. The data hold approximately 60,000 distinct CDR3 sequences, with 26% observed a single time. Study-wide results and limits: Tumor Treg TCRs overlapped most with tumor naive CD4+ cells. Whole repertoires were not studied in the larger cohort, only one V-J beta rearrangement.

Tregs were sorted as CD4+CD25+CD127-/low cells. J lost 3 bases, V lost 4 bases, and 4 bases had no gene match. This CDR3 region has 14 residues. Germline assignment: CDR1 SGHRS and CDR2 YFSETQ. The TCR comes from a female donor with breast cancer. The sample consisted of tumor-infiltrating Tregs sorted from the breast tumor. J is TRBJ1-1 and V is TRBV5-1; 9 positions agree with TRBD1. The CDR3 sequence: CASSGRTGDTEAFL. In nucleotides, the CDR3 is TGCGCCAGCAGCGGAAGGACAGGGGACACTGAAGCTTTCCTT.